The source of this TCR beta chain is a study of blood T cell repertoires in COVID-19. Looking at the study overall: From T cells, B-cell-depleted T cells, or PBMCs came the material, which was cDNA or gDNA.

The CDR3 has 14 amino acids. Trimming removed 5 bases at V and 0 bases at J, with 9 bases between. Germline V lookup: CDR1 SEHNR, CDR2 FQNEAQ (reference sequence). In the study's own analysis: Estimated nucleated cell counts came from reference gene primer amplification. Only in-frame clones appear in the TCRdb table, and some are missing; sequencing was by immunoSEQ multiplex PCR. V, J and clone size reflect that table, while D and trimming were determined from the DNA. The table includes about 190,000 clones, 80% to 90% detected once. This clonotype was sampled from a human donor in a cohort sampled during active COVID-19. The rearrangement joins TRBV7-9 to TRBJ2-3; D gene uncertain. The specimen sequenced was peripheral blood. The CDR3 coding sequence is TGTGCCAGCAGCCTAATCGTTAGCACAGATACGCAGTATTTT. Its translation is CASSLIVSTDTQYF.